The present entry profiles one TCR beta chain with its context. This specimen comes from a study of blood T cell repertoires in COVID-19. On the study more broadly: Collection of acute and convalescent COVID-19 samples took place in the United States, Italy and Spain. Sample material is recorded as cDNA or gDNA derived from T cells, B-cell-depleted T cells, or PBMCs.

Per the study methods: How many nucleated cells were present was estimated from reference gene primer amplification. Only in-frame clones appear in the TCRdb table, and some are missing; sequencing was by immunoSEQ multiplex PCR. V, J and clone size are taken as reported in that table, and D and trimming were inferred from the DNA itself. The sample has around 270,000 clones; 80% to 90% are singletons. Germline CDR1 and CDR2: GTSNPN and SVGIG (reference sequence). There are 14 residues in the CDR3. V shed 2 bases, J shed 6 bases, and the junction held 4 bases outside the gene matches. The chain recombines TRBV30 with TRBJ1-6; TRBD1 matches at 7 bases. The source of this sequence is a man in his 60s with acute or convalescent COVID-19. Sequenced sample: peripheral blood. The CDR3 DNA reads TGTGCCTGGAGTCTCGGGACAGTTAATTCACCCCTCCACTTT. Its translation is CAWSLGTVNSPLHF.